One sample yielded the 21 T cell receptor beta chains listed below, sequenced in a study of T cells after yellow fever vaccination. TCRdb re-called the 5' RACE reads through MiXCR, storing one row per CDR3 protein. The data show 50,000 to 60,000 distinct CDR3 sequences, about 6.3% seen once. The sample here was CD8+ T cells not binding an NS4B(214-222) dextramer, sorted from PBMCs, taken roughly 47 days after the first yellow fever vaccination. The receptors shown here come from a man between 18 and 29 years old who received the YFV17D yellow fever vaccine.

This clonotype was detected many times. The genes are TRBV7-2 and TRBJ2-3, with D possibly matching TRBD2 (6 bases). CDR3 length: 15 residues. Germline V CDR1 and CDR2: SGHTA, FQGNSA. The V and J ends lost 0 bases and 7 bases respectively, with 14 bases between them. Written as DNA, the CDR3 is TGTGCCAGCAGCTTAGCGGGACTGACTGGGAATACGCAGTATTTT. This codes for CASSLAGLTGNTQYF.

The chain employs TRBV11-2 and TRBJ2-7, with TRBD2 identical over 14 bases. V lost 5 bases, J lost 2 bases, and 8 bases stayed unmatched. The CDR3 runs to 17 residues. Germline assignment: CDR1 SGHAT and CDR2 FQNNGV. CDR3 in DNA: TGTGCCAGCAGCCCCCCCGGGACTAGCGGGGGCACCTACGAGCAGTACTTC. It codes for CASSPPGTSGGTYEQYF.

This clonotype was picked up a small number of times. This rearrangement joins TRBV9 to TRBJ2-3, with D possibly matching TRBD1 (5 bases). CDR1 SGDLS and CDR2 YYNGEE come from the germline V gene. The CDR3 loop spans 15 amino acids. Trimming took 3 bases from V and 0 from J, leaving 11 bases between them. CDR3 sequence (DNA): TGTGCCAGCAGCGAAGGGGTTTCTAGCACAGATACGCAGTATTTT. Amino acid sequence: CASSEGVSSTDTQYF.

This clonotype occurred many times. The rearrangement links TRBV5-1 to TRBJ2-7; 7 nucleotides align to TRBD1. Losses at the gene ends were 3 bases for V and 2 bases for J; bases not matched to a gene: 5. Germline CDR1 is SGHRS and CDR2 is YFSETQ. The CDR3 consists of 14 residues. The CDR3 sequence: CASSWGTAAYEQYF. DNA for the CDR3: TGCGCCAGCAGCTGGGGGACAGCCGCCTACGAGCAGTACTTC.

This chain connects TRBV20-1 to TRBJ2-7; D remains ambiguous. Germline V gene lookup returns CDR1 DFQATT and CDR2 SNEGSKA (reference sequence). V was trimmed by 0 bases and J by 6 bases, leaving 9 bases between them. The CDR3 sequence is 12 residues long. The CDR3 nucleotides read TGCAGTGCTAGAGAGAGCCTACTCGAGCAGTACGTC. Translation gives CSARESLLEQYV.

The rearrangement links TRBV24-1 to TRBJ1-4, with D tentatively TRBD1 (5 bases). Germline CDR1 KGHDR, CDR2 SFDVKD. The CDR3 consists of 15 residues. V gave up 0 bases and J gave up 5 bases, with 9 bases separating them. Written as DNA, the CDR3 is TGTGCCACCAGTGATTTGAGGGGTGGAAATGAAAAACTGTTTTTT. It yields the protein CATSDLRGGNEKLFF.

This clonotype has just one count. J is TRBJ2-7 and V is TRBV6-2 or TRBV6-3; D unresolved. The length of the CDR3 is 12 residues. Germline values: CDR1 MNHEY, CDR2 SVGEGT. V lost 3 bases and J lost 2, with 5 bases in between. In DNA form, the CDR3 reads TGTGCCAGCAGTTATCGGGCCTACGAGCAGTACTTC. It specifies CASSYRAYEQYF.

This clonotype was seen repeatedly, ten times or more. V and J are TRBV9 and TRBJ2-2, with 8 bases matching TRBD1. V lost 4 bases and J lost 4; bases outside the gene matches: 3. This CDR3 is built from 14 residues. Germline V lookup: CDR1 SGDLS, CDR2 YYNGEE. CDR3 amino acids: CASSLTGVTGELFF. CDR3 in DNA: TGTGCCAGCAGCTTGACAGGGGTCACCGGGGAGCTGTTTTTT.

In this sample, this clonotype turned up many times. This sequence joins TRBV6-4 and TRBJ2-1, with TRBD2 matching 10 bases. Germline V gives CDR1 MRHNA, CDR2 SNTAGT. CDR3 length: 15 residues. V shed 6 bases, J shed 5 bases, and the junction held 7 bases outside the gene matches. Here the CDR3 DNA reads TGTGCCAGCAGGCCCCTAGCGGGGGACCACAATGAGCAGTTCTTC. It translates to CASRPLAGDHNEQFF.

The chain couples TRBV12-3 or TRBV12-4 to TRBJ1-1; no reliable D call. V lost 6 bases, J lost 1 base, and 15 bases lay in between. The CDR3 consists of 15 residues. Here the CDR3 DNA reads TGTGCCAGCAGACCCAAAGGGTCGGGGAACACTGAAGCTTTCTTT. Protein sequence: CASRPKGSGNTEAFF.

This clonotype was recorded a few times. The chain recombines TRBV20-1 with TRBJ2-7, with TRBD1 matching over 8 bases. The germline V gene has CDR1 DFQATT and CDR2 SNEGSKA (reference sequence). This CDR3 has 12 residues. The junction had 4 bases not matched to a gene; V was cut back by 6 bases and J by 3 bases. The DNA for the CDR3 is TGCAGTGCCCGCGGACAGGGCTACGAGCAGTACGTC. Translating gives CSARGQGYEQYV.

This clonotype appeared a few times. The chain links TRBV20-1 to TRBJ2-7, with no clear D. Germline CDR1 reads DFQATT; CDR2 reads SNEGSKA (reference sequence). The CDR3 runs to 14 residues. V lost 3 bases and J lost 1, with 13 bases in between. CDR3 DNA sequence: TGCAGTGCTAGTCCGCAGCTAAGGTCCTACGAGCAGTACTTC. This sequence encodes CSASPQLRSYEQYF.

This sequence joins TRBV5-1 and TRBJ1-2; the D is unclear. V was pared by 0 bases and J by 4 bases, with 10 bases between. This CDR3 region has 14 residues. From germline, CDR1 is SGHRS and CDR2 YFSETQ. The CDR3 is CASSLDPGSYGYTF. In nucleotides, the CDR3 is TGCGCCAGCAGCTTGGACCCGGGAAGCTATGGCTACACCTTC.

In its sample, this clonotype was seen a few times. The chain employs TRBV6-1 and TRBJ1-2; no clear D gene. CDR3 size: 14 residues. CDR1 and CDR2 (germline): MNHNS, SASEGT. V was shortened by 1 base and J by 6 bases, with 12 bases between the two germline ends. CDR3 residues: CASSEGRIVDGYTF. The CDR3, as DNA: TGTGCCAGCAGTGAAGGACGGATTGTCGATGGCTACACCTTC.

The genes are TRBV20-1 and TRBJ2-1, with TRBD1 as a possible D gene (6 bases). The CDR3 length is 12 residues. CDR1 DFQATT and CDR2 SNEGSKA come from the germline V gene (reference sequence). V was clipped by 6 bases and J by 4 bases, with 10 bases between them. CDR3 protein: CSADQGYNEQFF. The CDR3 bases are TGCAGTGCAGATCAGGGGTACAATGAGCAGTTCTTC.

The rearrangement links TRBV4-1 to TRBJ2-5, with D hard to call. CDR3 length equals 14 residues. The germline V gene has CDR1 MGHRA and CDR2 YSYEKL. Trimming stripped 1 base from V and 2 bases from J, with 8 bases between. The CDR3 here is CASSQATEQETQYF. The CDR3 nucleotides are TGCGCCAGCAGCCAAGCCACGGAGCAAGAGACCCAGTACTTC.

Comments on this clonotype: At one end the junction does not follow the germline gene, possibly because of a read error. The chain carries TRBV20-1 and TRBJ2-5; TRBD2 agrees at 9 bases. Germline assignment: CDR1 DFQATT and CDR2 SNEGSKA (reference sequence). The CDR3 is 17 residues long. CDR3 in amino acids: CCARDATSGSNQETQYF. CDR3 in DNA: TGCTGTGCTAGAGATGCGACTAGCGGATCAAACCAAGAGACCCAGTACTTC.

This clonotype was found many times. The chain couples TRBV12-3 or TRBV12-4 to TRBJ2-3, with 16 bases that match TRBD2. V trimming: 3 bases; J trimming: 1 base; junction bases outside the gene matches: 13. The CDR3 runs 21 residues. CDR3 in amino acids: CASSFVIVGTSGGDGTDTQYF. The CDR3 DNA is TGTGCCAGCAGTTTTGTTATCGTTGGGACTAGCGGGGGGGATGGCACAGATACGCAGTATTTT.

This clonotype was observed many times. V and J are TRBV7-3 and TRBJ2-5; 14 bases fit TRBD2. The ends lost 5 bases at V and 3 bases at J; junction bases unmatched: 2. Germline loops: CDR1 SGHTA, CDR2 FQGTGA. The CDR3 extends over 15 amino acids. The CDR3 nucleotides are TGTGCCAGCAGCCCGGGACTAGCGGGGGAAGAGACCCAGTACTTC. It is translated as CASSPGLAGEETQYF. The complete variable domain, with remaining parts taken from reference TRBV7-3 and TRBJ2-5, reads GAGVSQTPSNKVTEKGKYVELRCDPISGHTALYWYRQSLGQGPEFLIYFQGTGAADDSGLPNDRFFAVRPEGSVSTLKIQRTERGDSAVYLCASSPGLAGEETQYFGPGTRLLVL.

At least ten counts were recorded for this clonotype. This rearrangement joins TRBV29-1 to TRBJ2-5; 7 nucleotides match TRBD1. The CDR3 runs 14 residues. Trimming removed 2 bases from V and 7 bases from J; junction bases left unmatched: 10. Germline V gene data show CDR1 as SQVTM and CDR2 as ANQGSEA. This CDR3 reads CSVEWDRIFGTQYF. The DNA for the CDR3 is TGCAGCGTTGAATGGGACAGAATTTTCGGGACCCAGTACTTC. Supplemented by reference TRBV29-1 and TRBJ2-5, the full variable domain reads SAVISQKPSRDICQRGTSLTIQCQVDSQVTMMFWYRQQPGQSLTLIATANQGSEATYESGFVIDKFPISRPNLTFSTLTVSNMSPEDSSIYLCSVEWDRIFGTQYFGPGTRLLVL.

There are a few counts of this clonotype. This chain links TRBV6-5 with TRBJ2-7; perhaps TRBD1 as D (6 bases). Germline assignment: CDR1 MNHEY and CDR2 SVGAGI. V lost 2 bases to trimming and J lost 2 bases, with 10 bases between them. The CDR3 loop spans 14 amino acids. CDR3 region: CASSYRAGAYEQYF. The CDR3 DNA reads TGTGCCAGCAGTTACAGGGCAGGGGCCTACGAGCAGTACTTC.